This T cell receptor beta chain is from a study of T cell repertoires in cytomegalovirus infection. On the study more broadly: CMV infection together with matching HLA type was indicated by public TCR beta signatures. Study conclusions and caveats: Totalled public TCR beta family frequency picked out people who carried CMV plus the relevant HLA.

To note about this clonotype: Its specificity is not known.

This CDR3 is built from 15 residues. Germline assignment: CDR1 MNHEY and CDR2 SVGAGI. Trimming pared 5 bases from V and 0 bases from J, leaving 13 bases between. One entry per CDR3 protein results from TCRdb running MiXCR on the reads. The repertoire holds about 160,000 distinct CDR3 sequences, approximately 21% seen once, with 20% to 30% in the top ten. The chain links TRBV6-5 to TRBJ1-1; D not resolved. The origin of this receptor is a human donor in good health (CMV status not recorded). Some clones in this sample may be carry-over from other donors' samples. Specimen: CD8+ T cells from cultured PBMCs, collected from culture after CMV antigen stimulation. CDR3 sequence (DNA): TGTGCCAGCAGTACGGACGGACCCATGAACACTGAAGCTTTCTTT. Amino acids: CASSTDGPMNTEAFF.